The source of this T cell receptor beta chain is a study of T cells in Graves' hyperthyroidism and ophthalmopathy. The hyperthyroidism was newly diagnosed and had lasted under 2 months; the patients were aged 18 to 65. Diagnosis rested on symptoms, serum thyroxine and TRAb, thyroid ultrasound, and orbital computed tomography. It was RNA transcripts that yielded the amplified TCR beta CDR3 regions. Using the HTBI primer set, a first-round RT-PCR was run on the TCR CDR3. TCRdb itself ran the multiplex PCR reads through MiXCR, one entry per CDR3 protein. Here the sample spans fewer than 200,000 distinct CDR3 sequences, just under 9.5% being singletons. This clonotype was detected only a few times. Antigen unknown. CDR1 and CDR2 (germline): MRHNA, SNTAGT. V dropped 2 bases and J dropped 4; count of bases not matched to a gene: 6. CDR3 size: 16 residues. The study's findings and limits: Most thyroid clonotypes expanded above 0.001 appeared in blood too.

Input material: blood. The sequence derives from a woman aged 18 to 35 with Graves' hyperthyroidism that later progressed to Graves' ophthalmopathy. V gene TRBV6-4 combines with J gene TRBJ2-1; 9 positions match TRBD2. CDR3 coding DNA: TGTGCCAGCAGTGACATTAGCGGGGGCGATTACAATGAGCAGTTCTTC. This sequence encodes CASSDISGGDYNEQFF.